Detailed here is one T cell receptor beta chain. The clone's antigen remains unknown. There are no base qualities to consult, and no much larger clone falls within one base. To sequence the TCRbeta CDR3 region, genomic DNA was isolated from the sorted cells. The immunoSEQ Assay was used for sequencing of TCRbeta CDR3 regions. Not all clones reach the TCRdb copy of this immuneACCESS table, which keeps in-frame sequences only. Checked studies attribute under half of the gap to unresolved V genes and leave the rest unexplained. This sample lists roughly 8,600 clones; more than 70% were detected once. The ten biggest clones cover approximately 15% of the sample. The sample comes from a study of OX40 agonist ivuxolimab in advanced cancers. General notes on the study: Ivuxolimab, which targeted the costimulatory receptor OX40 (CD134), was an agonistic, fully human IgG2 monoclonal antibody. Partial responses occurred in three dose-escalation patients, of whom one had hepatocellular carcinoma and two had cutaneous melanoma. Patients were allowed to have had prior anti-PD-1, anti-PD-L1 or anti-CTLA-4 therapy, and approximately 41% of the dose-escalation patients had previously received checkpoint inhibitors. Peripheral TCRbeta sequencing was intended to test whether TCR sequence diversity was altered and clonal T-cell expansion was caused by ivuxolimab. The paper covers the monotherapy dose-escalation part of the phase I ivuxolimab trial, which included N ≈ 54 patients. Among the roughly 50 dose-escalation patients, about 19 had hepatocellular carcinoma, roughly 15 melanoma, 9 renal cell carcinoma and 9 head and neck cancer. Intravenous ivuxolimab was administered to patients every 2 weeks at six dose levels: 0.01, 0.1, 0.3, 1.5, 3 and 10 mg/kg. The dose-escalation cohort was approximately 83% male with a mean age of approximately 60 years, ranging from roughly 20 to 80. Paper-wide results and their limitations: In the 0.1-3.0 mg/kg groups, partial responders had among the lowest normalized peripheral clonal expansion, particularly in CD8+ T cells. At doses of 0.1 to 3.0 mg/kg, clonal expansion of both CD4+ and CD8+ T cells in blood was seen between baseline and week 6. Low levels of normalized T-cell clonal expansion were also shown by some nonresponding patients. The antigen specificity of the clonally expanded peripheral T cells was not determined. After ivuxolimab, CD8+ T cells had more expanded clones than CD4+ T cells on average.

The trial excluded patients who had a history of autoimmune disease or were on systemic immunosuppression. Peripheral blood for TCR sequencing was drawn from every dose cohort at baseline, at cycle 4 day 1 and at cycle 7 day 1. The samples were drawn from a first-in-human, open-label, multicenter phase I dose-escalation trial of ivuxolimab. The trial enrolled adults with locally advanced or metastatic head and neck squamous cell, hepatocellular, melanoma or renal cell carcinoma. Before TCR sequencing, CD4+ and CD8+ T cells were separately sorted from peripheral blood. This clonotype was obtained from an adult with an advanced solid tumor such as melanoma, head and neck, liver or kidney cancer. Sequencing used CD4+ or CD8+ T cells sorted from blood, obtained in a trial of the OX40 agonist ivuxolimab.

The CDR3 protein: CASSLDIQNTEAFF. The sequence in DNA is TGTGCCAGCAGCTTAGATATCCAGAACACTGAAGCTTTCTTT. The chain is made from TRBV7-8 and TRBJ1-1; the D segment cannot be called with confidence. The germline V gene gives CDR1 as SGHVS and CDR2 as FQNEAQ. At the junction V is shortened by 1 base and J by 1 base, with 7 bases in between. The CDR3 covers 14 residues, taking in both the cysteine and the phenylalanine. Solely the CDR3 DNA is kept, with 42 bases framed from the first base.